This T cell receptor (beta chain) was recorded in a study of PD-L1 blockade in urothelial cancer. Time point specified: pretreatment peripheral blood. The CDR3 spans 15 residues. TCRdb's copy holds only in-frame clones and misses some; the assay was immunoSEQ multiplex PCR. The data hold some 120,000 clones, with roughly 80% observed a single time. V usage is TRBV21-1 and J usage is TRBJ2-7; the D call TRBD1 from the table was never checked on the DNA. TRBV21-1 is a recognized pseudogene. Sample: PBMCs, taken around atezolizumab (anti-PD-L1) treatment. The TCR sequence derives from a man in his forties or fifties with urothelial cancer. In DNA form, the CDR3 reads TGTGCCAGCAGCGGGACCGGGACAGGTTCCTACGAGCAGTACTTC. Its protein is CASSGTGTGSYEQYF.